The following is a TCR beta chain sequence with its context. This clonotype turned up a few times. Its antigen specificity is not known. A much larger clone differs from this one at a single base, so this may be a read error. This entry belongs to a study of blood T cells in healthy people across ages (dated by TCRdb to between 2015 and 2017). At the level of the whole study: In model experiments, roughly one uniquely barcoded TCR beta cDNA molecule per two T cells was captured by template switching. Donors were grouped into four age groups: young (average approximately 16 years), middle-aged (around 39), aged (approximately 67) and long-lived (about 82). Using deep sequencing normalized with unique cDNA molecular identifiers, the study measured how TCR beta repertoire diversity changes with age. Donors of different ages were randomly distributed across sequencing lanes to avoid experimental bias. Using the same blood draw, the study looked at two additional independent replicas of 1 million unique cDNA reads for two donors, one aged 18 to 29 and the other aged 80 or older.

The germline V gene supplies CDR1 MNHEY and CDR2 SVGEGT. Spanning cysteine to phenylalanine, the CDR3 consists of 15 amino acids. Here the CDR3 DNA is all that survives: 45 bases in frame from base 1. Relative to germline, V is missing 0 bases and J is missing 6 bases, with 3 bases of the junction outside any gene match. The roughly 37 donors, aged about 6 to 95 years, were systemically healthy Caucasian individuals from Russia. Roughly 11 milliliters of peripheral blood were drawn from each donor into EDTA-treated Vacutainer tubes. Ficoll-Paque density-gradient centrifugation was used to isolate PBMCs, with at least 6.5 million per sample. Trizol reagent was used to extract total RNA from PBMCs, with at least 6 micrograms per sample. Naive CD45RAhigh/CD27high T cell percentages were measured by flow cytometry on a PBMC aliquot from every donor. Library preparation used 5' RACE. Sequencing was performed on an Illumina HiSeq 2500. A second PCR of roughly 7 to 12 cycles was run with a J-beta primer mix and a sample-barcoded 5' primer. A unique molecular identifier was introduced onto each TCR beta cDNA molecule by a template-switch 5' adaptor carrying 12 random nucleotides. Each sample yielded at least 3 million CDR3-containing paired-end reads. First-strand cDNA synthesis was performed from all RNA using the Mint cDNA synthesis kit, with priming by a TRBC-specific oligonucleotide. All cDNA was treated with uracil-DNA glycosylase and then went through a first 18-cycle PCR with the universal primers M1SS and BC2_uni_R. As for how the authors treated the data: For normalization, 1 million high-quality reads, each with a distinct molecular identifier, were randomly selected from each sample. Reads sharing molecular identifiers were discarded rather than binned into consensus sequences. MiTCR, with a Q25 quality threshold and the strictest error-elimination algorithm, was used for CDR3 identification, clonotype clustering and error correction. Lower-bound total TCR beta diversity was estimated with a nonparametric unseen species model using Euler transformation. TCRdb reran the public reads through fastp at Q25 and MiXCR, keeping productive beta chains. Entries are consolidated by CDR3 protein sequence, retaining the most common genes and DNA. It is TCRdb's table, rather than the study itself, that gives the V and J calls and clone size. This sample lists 1.2 million to 1.5 million distinct CDR3 sequences; approximately 59% were detected once. Of the sample, about 6.7% falls within the top ten clones.

The study at large found these results: The CMV infection status of donors was not known, potentially confounding age-related changes in expanded clonotypes. Estimates of total diversity from one million sequenced T cells were regarded as lower bounds and underestimates. Compared with the aged group, the long-lived group had more naive CD4+ T cells, fewer expanded clones and increased TCR diversity, suggesting age selection. The percentage of naive T cells measured by flow cytometry correlated strongly with observed TCR beta diversity. Bulk unsorted PBMC profiling prevented conclusive comparison of naive and antigen-experienced compartments. Observed TCR beta diversity per million T cells fell roughly linearly with age, and a significant reduction was already apparent by age roughly 41.

The sample taken for sequencing was blood. The TCR comes from a man between 18 and 35 years old in good health. The rearranged segments are TRBV6-2 or TRBV6-3 and TRBJ2-2, and TRBD1 matches 8 of the central bases. The sequenced DNA: TGTGCCAGCAGTTACTCGACAGGGGTTGCCGGGGAGCTGTTTTTT. Translated, this gives CASSYSTGVAGELFF.